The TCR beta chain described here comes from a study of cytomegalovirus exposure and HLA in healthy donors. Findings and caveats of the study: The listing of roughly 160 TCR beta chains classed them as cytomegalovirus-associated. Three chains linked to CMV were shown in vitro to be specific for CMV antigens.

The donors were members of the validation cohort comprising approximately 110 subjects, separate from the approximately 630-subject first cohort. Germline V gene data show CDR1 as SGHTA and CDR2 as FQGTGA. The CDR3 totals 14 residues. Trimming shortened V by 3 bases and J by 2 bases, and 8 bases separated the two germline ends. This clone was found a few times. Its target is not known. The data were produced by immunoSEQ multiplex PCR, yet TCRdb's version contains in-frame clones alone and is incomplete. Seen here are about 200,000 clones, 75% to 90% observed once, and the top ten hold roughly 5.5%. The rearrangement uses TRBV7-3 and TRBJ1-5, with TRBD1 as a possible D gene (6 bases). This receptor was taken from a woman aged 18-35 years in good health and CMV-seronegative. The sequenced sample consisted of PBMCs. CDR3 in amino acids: CASSLGARNQPQHF. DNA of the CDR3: TGTGCCAGCAGCTTGGGGGCGCGCAATCAGCCCCAGCATTTT.